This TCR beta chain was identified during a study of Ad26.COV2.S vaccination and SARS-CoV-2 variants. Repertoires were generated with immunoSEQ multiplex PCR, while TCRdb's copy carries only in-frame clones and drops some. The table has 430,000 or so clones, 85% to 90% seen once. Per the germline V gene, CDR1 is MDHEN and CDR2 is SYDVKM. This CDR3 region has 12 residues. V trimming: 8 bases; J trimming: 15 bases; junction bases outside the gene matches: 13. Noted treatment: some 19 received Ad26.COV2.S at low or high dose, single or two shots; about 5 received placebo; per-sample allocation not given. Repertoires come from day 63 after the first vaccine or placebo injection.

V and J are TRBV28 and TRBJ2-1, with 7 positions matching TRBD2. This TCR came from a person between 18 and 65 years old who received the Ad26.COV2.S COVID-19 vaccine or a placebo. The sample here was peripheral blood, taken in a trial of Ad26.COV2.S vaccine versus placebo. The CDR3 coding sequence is TGTGCCAGCTCCTCCCTCGCGGGGGTTGGGTTCTTC. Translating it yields CASSSLAGVGFF.